This passage covers 19 T cell receptor beta chains from one sample sequenced in a study of T-cell memory formation after mild COVID-19 (dated by TCRdb to 2020 to 2022). Receptor libraries were prepared by 5' RACE. Data came from an Illumina NovaSeq 6000. The raw public reads went through TCRdb reprocessing: fastp at Q25, MiXCR clone calling, in-frame beta chains kept. Duplicate CDR3 protein sequences are folded into a single record with the most common DNA and genes. The sample profile shows around 340,000 distinct CDR3 sequences; over 20% of them were found once. The ten biggest clones cover around 13% of the sample. The sequenced material came from PBMCs or a T cell subset sorted from them (not recorded which). These receptor sequences come from an adult woman who had mild COVID-19 (a few samples of this study predate the infection). The sample titles of this study are shuffled in the database, so cell type and time point are left out; the donor was told from shared clones.

This clonotype appeared a few times. This rearrangement joins TRBV29-1 to TRBJ2-7, with 14 nucleotides matching TRBD2. V lost 6 bases to trimming and J lost 3 bases; unmatched junction nucleotides: 7. The CDR3 loop spans 15 amino acids. CDR1 is SQVTM and CDR2 is ANQGSEA in the germline V gene. The CDR3 DNA reads as TGCAGCGTCCCGGGGACTAGCGGGGGACTCTACGAGCAGTACTTC. Translated, it gives CSVPGTSGGLYEQYF.

This clonotype was recorded a few times. This chain links TRBV7-6 with TRBJ2-6; D is uncertain. This CDR3 is 14 amino acids long. The V gene's germline CDR1 is SGHVS and CDR2 FNYEAQ. Trimming removed 2 bases at V and 4 bases at J, with 6 bases between. CDR3 sequence (DNA): TGTGCCAGCAGCTTACAGAGGGGGGCCAACGTCCTGACTTTC. This encodes CASSLQRGANVLTF. The entire variable domain, with the rest obtained from reference TRBV7-6 and TRBJ2-6, is as follows: GAGVSQSPRYKVTKRGQDVALRCDPISGHVSLYWYRQALGQGPEFLTYFNYEAQQDKSGLPNDRFSAERPEGSISTLTIQRTEQRDSAMYRCASSLQRGANVLTFGAGSRLTVL.

This clonotype was counted only a few times. V and J are TRBV7-8 and TRBJ2-2, with 9 bases that match TRBD1. Losses at the gene ends were 3 bases for V and 0 bases for J; bases not matched to a gene: 2. The CDR3 has 16 amino acids. The V gene's germline CDR1 is SGHVS and CDR2 FQNEAQ. The CDR3 is CASSFHRGPNTGELFF. The CDR3 DNA sequence: TGTGCCAGCAGCTTCCACAGGGGGCCGAACACCGGGGAGCTGTTTTTT.

The sample holds a few counts of this clonotype. The chain links TRBV21-1 to TRBJ2-5; the table's D call of TRBD2 was not tested on the DNA. TRBV21-1 is classified as a pseudogene. The CDR3 runs to 14 residues. CDR3 region: CASSRGTAGKTQYF. In DNA, the CDR3 is TGTGCCAGCAGCCGTGGGACCGCGGGAAAGACCCAGTACTTC.

This clonotype was detected once. V is TRBV21-1 and J is TRBJ1-2; whether TRBD1, the table's D call, matches the DNA was not checked. TRBV21-1 is listed as a pseudogene. The CDR3 is made up of 15 amino acids. CDR3 residues: CASSIVPGTDYGYTF. Written as DNA, the CDR3 is TGTGCCAGCAGCATAGTACCCGGGACAGACTATGGCTACACCTTC.

The chain carries TRBV6-4 and TRBJ1-5; 7 nucleotides match TRBD1. The length of the CDR3 is 18 residues. The germline CDR1 and CDR2 sequences are MRHNA and SNTAGT. V lost 1 base, J lost 2 bases, and 11 bases stayed unmatched. The CDR3 is CASSDLSHGGTGNQPQHF. CDR3 bases: TGTGCCAGCAGTGACTTGAGTCACGGTGGGACAGGCAATCAGCCCCAGCATTTT.

V usage is TRBV5-1 and J usage is TRBJ1-1; weak D call: TRBD1 (6 bases). Germline V lookup: CDR1 SGHRS, CDR2 YFSETQ. This CDR3 spans 15 amino acids. The V gene lost 0 bases and the J gene lost 1 base, with 10 bases spanning the gap. The CDR3 here is CASSLELGGNTEAFF. Here the CDR3 DNA reads TGCGCCAGCAGCTTGGAGCTAGGGGGGAACACTGAAGCTTTCTTT. The full variable domain, with the rest looked up from reference TRBV5-1 and TRBJ1-1, is KAGVTQTPRYLIKTRGQQVTLSCSPISGHRSVSWYQQTPGQGLQFLFEYFSETQRNKGNFPGRFSGRQFSNSRSEMNVSTLELGDSALYLCASSLELGGNTEAFFGQGTRLTVV.

This chain connects TRBV24-1 to TRBJ2-2; D is undetermined. Trimming cost V 3 bases and J 7 bases, with 11 bases left between them. Germline values: CDR1 KGHDR, CDR2 SFDVKD. The CDR3 has 14 amino acids. CDR3 protein: CATSDTALGGELFF. Written as DNA, the CDR3 is TGTGCCACCAGTGATACAGCCCTAGGCGGGGAGCTGTTTTTT.

This clonotype has only one observation. This chain connects TRBV24-1 to TRBJ2-5; D call uncertain. CDR1 is KGHDR, CDR2 SFDVKD, per germline. The CDR3 has 15 residues. Trimming removed 1 base at V and 5 bases at J, with 13 bases between. This CDR3 reads CATSDFDTGEETQYF. CDR3 DNA: TGTGCCACCAGTGATTTTGACACCGGAGAGGAGACCCAGTACTTC.

The chain joins TRBV11-2 to TRBJ2-3, with a tentative D call TRBD2 (5 bases). Germline-derived CDR1 and CDR2 are SGHAT and FQNNGV. The CDR3 length is 16 residues. V was cut by 3 bases and J by 2 bases, with 15 bases left in between. As DNA, the CDR3 is TGTGCCAGCAGCTTTAGCGAAGCACTTTACACAGATACGCAGTATTTT. Its translation is CASSFSEALYTDTQYF.

CDR3: CASSPRDGLNTEAFF. CDR3 DNA: TGCGCCAGCAGCCCACGGGACGGATTGAACACTGAAGCTTTCTTT. The V call is TRBV5-1, the J call TRBJ1-1; a weak D match, TRBD1 (5 bases). The V gene lost 4 bases and the J gene lost 0 bases, with 13 bases spanning the gap. CDR1 and CDR2 from the germline V gene are SGHRS and YFSETQ. There are 15 residues in the CDR3. Full variable domain (missing parts from reference TRBV5-1 and TRBJ1-1): KAGVTQTPRYLIKTRGQQVTLSCSPISGHRSVSWYQQTPGQGLQFLFEYFSETQRNKGNFPGRFSGRQFSNSRSEMNVSTLELGDSALYLCASSPRDGLNTEAFFGQGTRLTVV.

This clonotype has a handful of counts. The V and J genes are TRBV27 and TRBJ2-7, with D perhaps TRBD1 (5 bases). The V end lost 6 bases, the J end lost 2 bases, and 14 bases lay between the germline ends. This CDR3 has 14 amino acids. From germline, CDR1 is MNHEY and CDR2 SMNVEV (reference sequence). CDR3 protein: CASRKQVAPYEQYF. DNA for the CDR3: TGTGCCAGCAGAAAACAGGTCGCGCCCTACGAGCAGTACTTC.

This chain connects TRBV29-1 to TRBJ1-2; no clear D. V dropped 3 bases and J dropped 8 bases, with 13 bases sitting between them. CDR1 is SQVTM, CDR2 ANQGSEA, per germline. This CDR3 is 12 amino acids long. CDR3 DNA: TGCAGCGTTGATTTGGGGATGAAGGGCTACACCTTC. Amino acid sequence: CSVDLGMKGYTF.

The chain uses TRBV29-1 and TRBJ2-7; D is uncertain. The CDR3 is 10 amino acids. Germline V gene data show CDR1 as SQVTM and CDR2 as ANQGSEA. V was clipped by 6 bases and J by 2 bases, with 5 bases between them. As DNA, the CDR3 is TGCAGCGTCCAGGCCTACGAGCAGTACTTC. Amino acids: CSVQAYEQYF.

The V gene is TRBV24-1, the J gene TRBJ2-3; possible D gene TRBD2, 6 bases. V lost 7 bases and J 2 bases, leaving 15 bases between the germline ends. The CDR3 loop spans 15 amino acids. The germline gives CDR1 KGHDR, CDR2 SFDVKD. The CDR3 here is CATSGTGSLTDTQYF. The CDR3 DNA follows: TGTGCCACCAGCGGGACTGGATCCCTCACAGATACGCAGTATTTT.

The sample holds many counts of this clonotype. The genes are TRBV7-2 and TRBJ2-7, with D perhaps matching TRBD2 (6 bases). Trimming pared 5 bases from V and 6 bases from J, leaving 17 bases between. The CDR3 extends over 14 amino acids. Germline-derived CDR1 and CDR2 are SGHTA and FQGNSA. CDR3 bases: TGTGCCAGCAGCCAGAGACTAATCGGGGGCGAGCAGTACTTC. Translated: CASSQRLIGGEQYF. Full variable domain (outside the CDR3, taken from reference TRBV7-2 and TRBJ2-7): GAGVSQSPSNKVTEKGKDVELRCDPISGHTALYWYRQSLGQGLEFLIYFQGNSAPDKSGLPSDRFSAERTGGSVSTLTIQRTQQEDSAVYLCASSQRLIGGEQYFGPGTRLTVT.

This clonotype was seen a few times. This rearrangement joins TRBV19 to TRBJ1-2; D is perhaps TRBD1 (6 bases). V lost 7 bases to trimming and J lost 5 bases, with 20 bases between them. This CDR3 comprises 15 residues. Germline loops: CDR1 LNHDA, CDR2 SQIVND (reference sequence). In DNA form, the CDR3 reads TGTGCCAGTAATCCCGTTACGGGGGCTACTTATGGCTACACCTTC. It specifies CASNPVTGATYGYTF.

This clonotype was detected ten times or more. This chain links TRBV7-6 with TRBJ2-3, with 8 bases that match TRBD2. The length of the CDR3 is 15 residues. Germline loops: CDR1 SGHVS, CDR2 FNYEAQ. Germline trimming cut 3 bases from V and 4 bases from J; bases unmatched to any gene: 6. CDR3 sequence (DNA): TGTGCCAGCAGCTTTTCGCTAGCGGGCCCAGATACGCAGTATTTT. Protein: CASSFSLAGPDTQYF.

The sample holds a few counts of this clonotype. The J gene is TRBJ2-7, the V gene TRBV6-5; 8 nucleotides agree with TRBD2. Germline CDR1 MNHEY, CDR2 SVGAGI. The V and J ends lost 5 bases and 4 bases, in that order; junction bases with no gene match: 13. The CDR3 consists of 16 residues. In DNA form, the CDR3 reads TGTGCCAGCAGTGACGGGGGGGCCGAGAAGTGGTACGAGCAGTACTTC. Its protein product is CASSDGGAEKWYEQYF.